A selection of T cell receptor beta chains follows, all from one sample in a study of control samples from healthy donors and cancer patients. Assay: immunoSEQ multiplex PCR; the TCRdb copy retains only in-frame clones and omits some. The profile covers tens of thousands of clones, with around 79% appearing a single time and under 25% taken by the ten largest. The sample comprised PBMCs. These receptors were taken from a man aged 55 to 70 with head and neck cancer. The CDR3 runs from the conserved cysteine through the conserved F or W. A D gene is named only where the DNA matches it firmly. Clone size appears in some rows only: once, few, many, or a class for an expanded clone.

.	TRBV2	.	TRBJ1-3	TGTGCCAGCAGTGGGAGACAGCCCATATATTTT	CASSGRQPIYF
.	TRBV6-2/TRBV6-3	TRBD2	TRBJ2-1	TGTGCCAGCAGTTACCCAAATAGCGGGAGGATGGTTGAGCAGTTCTTC	CASSYPNSGRMVEQFF
.	TRBV6-5	.	TRBJ2-7	TGTGCCAGCACCTTAGACGCAGGGTCCTACGAGCAGTACTTC	CASTLDAGSYEQYF
.	TRBV11-3	TRBD2	TRBJ2-1	TGTGCCAGCAGCCTGATCTCGGGGGGGAGCGGTAAACATGAGCAGTTCTTC	CASSLISGGSGKHEQFF
.	TRBV12-5	TRBD2	TRBJ2-1	TGTGCTAGTGGAGAACTAGCGGGAGCTCACAATGAGCAGTTCTTC	CASGELAGAHNEQFF
.	TRBV7-8	.	TRBJ2-1	TGTGCCAGCAGCTTAGAATCTGGGTACAATGAGCAGTTCTTC	CASSLESGYNEQFF
few	TRBV6-5	.	TRBJ2-1	TGTGCCAGCAGATTTCTTGGGACAAACAATGAGCAGTTCTTC	CASRFLGTNNEQFF
few	TRBV28	.	TRBJ2-1	TGTGCCAGCAGCGCAAGCAGGGAGCAGTTCTTC	CASSASREQFF
.	TRBV27	.	TRBJ2-3	TGTGCCAGCAAACCAACTAGCACAGATACGCAGTATTTT	CASKPTSTDTQYF
.	TRBV30	.	TRBJ2-1	TGTGCCTGGGCTATAGCCCATGAGCAGTTCTTC	CAWAIAHEQFF
.	TRBV11-3	TRBD1	TRBJ2-6	TGTGCCAGCAGCTCATCCGGGACAGGGTCTGGGGCCAACGTCCTGACTTTC	CASSSSGTGSGANVLTF
.	TRBV6-5	.	TRBJ2-7	TGTGCCAGCAGACGCACCGGGACGGCTTCCTACGAGCAGTACTTC	CASRRTGTASYEQYF
.	TRBV6-6	.	TRBJ2-3	TGTGCCAGCAGTTTTTCATCCGTTGGGGCAGATACGCAGTATTTT	CASSFSSVGADTQYF
.	TRBV5-1	.	TRBJ1-1	TGCGCCAGCAGCCCGAGTAGGAGGACTGAAGCTTTCTTT	CASSPSRRTEAFF
.	TRBV6-4	TRBD1	TRBJ1-5	TGTGCCAGTCCGGAACCGGGACAGGGGTCTCAGCCCCAGCATTTT	CASPEPGQGSQPQHF
.	TRBV7-9	.	TRBJ1-3	TGTGCCAGCAGCCCCGCCCAGGCAGGGGCAGGAAACACCATATATTTT	CASSPAQAGAGNTIYF
.	TRBV19	TRBD2	TRBJ2-1	TGTGCCAGTACCCAAATGTCTAGCGGGGCCATCCGGGAGCAGTTCTTC	CASTQMSSGAIREQFF
.	TRBV7-8	.	TRBJ1-5	TGTGCCAGCAGCCCAGGTTTAAGACAGCCAAATCAGCCCCAGCATTTT	CASSPGLRQPNQPQHF
medium-sized	TRBV19	.	TRBJ2-7	TGTGCCAGTACCTTCGGCGGGGACTCCTACGAGCAGTACTTC	CASTFGGDSYEQYF
.	TRBV27	.	TRBJ2-7	TGTGCCAGCAGTCAGCGTTGGGACTACGAGCAGTACTTC	CASSQRWDYEQYF
once	TRBV14	.	TRBJ2-7	TGTGCCAGCAGCCAATTTTACAGGGTTAGCTCCTACGAGCAGTACTTC	CASSQFYRVSSYEQYF
.	TRBV9	TRBD1	TRBJ1-1	TGTGCCAGCAGCGTACAAGCTCAGGGGGGGGACACTGAAGCTTTCTTT	CASSVQAQGGDTEAFF
.	TRBV28	TRBD2	TRBJ2-1	TGTGCCAGCAGCCCCCTAGGGACTAGCGTCAGGTTGCTCAATGAGCAGTTCTTC	CASSPLGTSVRLLNEQFF
.	TRBV19	.	TRBJ2-7	TGTGCCAGTAGTATGAGGACGGTCTCCTACGAGCAGTACTTC	CASSMRTVSYEQYF
.	TRBV12-3/TRBV12-4	.	TRBJ2-3	TGTGCCAGCAGACGACAATCCACAGATACGCAGTATTTT	CASRRQSTDTQYF
.	TRBV4-1	TRBD2	TRBJ2-1	TGCGCCAGCAGCCAAGACATACTAGCGGGAGTTGGCAATGAGCAGTTCTTC	CASSQDILAGVGNEQFF
.	TRBV3-1/TRBV3-2	.	TRBJ1-2	TGTGCCAGCAGCCAAGATTGGAAAAACTATGGCTACACCTTC	CASSQDWKNYGYTF
.	TRBV5-1	TRBD1	TRBJ2-5	TGCGCCAGCAGCCCGGACAGGCAAGAGACCCAGTACTTC	CASSPDRQETQYF
.	TRBV5-1	TRBD1	TRBJ1-3	TGCGCCAGCAGCTTAAGACAGGGAATCGGAACCTCTGGAAACACCATATATTTT	CASSLRQGIGTSGNTIYF
.	TRBV7-9	.	TRBJ2-7	TGTGCCAGCAGCTTAGAGACAGGAATTGGGTTCGAGCAGTACTTC	CASSLETGIGFEQYF
.	TRBV3-1/TRBV3-2	.	TRBJ2-7	TGTGCCAGCAGCCAAAGAGATAGGCAGTACTTC	CASSQRDRQYF
.	TRBV19	.	TRBJ2-5	TGTGCCAGTAGTATGACAGTCCAAGAGACCCAGTACTTC	CASSMTVQETQYF
.	TRBV28	.	TRBJ1-2	TGTGCCAGCAGTTTTCAGGGAGGGTATGGCTACACCTTC	CASSFQGGYGYTF
few	TRBV11-2	.	TRBJ1-1	TGTGCCAGCAGCTTAGGGCTTCATAGCCCTGAAGCTTTCTTT	CASSLGLHSPEAFF
.	TRBV6-5	.	TRBJ1-3	TGTGCCAGCAGCCCCGAGTACTCTGGAAACACCATATATTTT	CASSPEYSGNTIYF
.	TRBV3-1/TRBV3-2	TRBD1	TRBJ2-7	TGTGCCAGCAGCTTACAGGGGGTCGTGCAGTACTTC	CASSLQGVVQYF
.	TRBV12-3/TRBV12-4	TRBD1	TRBJ1-1	TGTGCCAGCAGTCAGGACAGGGAAGCTTTCTTT	CASSQDREAFF